This entry lists 13 T cell receptor beta chains sequenced from one sample in a study of OX40 agonist ivuxolimab in advanced cancers. The method was immunoSEQ multiplex PCR; TCRdb's version includes in-frame clones alone and lacks a portion of them. The sample contains approximately 100,000 clones, roughly 84% of which appear only once. The input for sequencing was CD4+ or CD8+ T cells sorted from blood, taken in a trial of the OX40 agonist ivuxolimab. The receptors were sampled from an adult with an advanced solid tumor such as melanoma, head and neck, liver or kidney cancer.

The chain recombines TRBV7-9 with TRBJ1-2; D possibly corresponds to TRBD1 (5 bases). The CDR3 is 16 amino acids. CDR1 and CDR2 (germline): SEHNR, FQNEAQ (reference sequence). V was trimmed by 6 bases and J by 0 bases, leaving 17 bases between them. The chain's CDR3 is CASRPMRGSTNYGYTF. CDR3 coding DNA: TGTGCCAGCAGACCCATGAGGGGCTCCACTAACTATGGCTACACCTTC.

CDR3 sequence: CASSLVEATNEKLFF. The CDR3 nucleotides are TGTGCCAGCAGTCTTGTGGAGGCAACTAATGAAAAACTGTTTTTT. The rearrangement uses TRBV6-5 and TRBJ1-4; no reliable D call. This CDR3 comprises 15 residues. Deletions cut 5 bases from V and 0 bases from J, with 10 bases between. Germline CDR1 is MNHEY and CDR2 is SVGAGI.

V and J are TRBV4-3 and TRBJ2-7, with 7 bases identical to TRBD1. CDR1 and CDR2 (germline): LGHNA, YSLEER. This CDR3 spans 17 amino acids. The V and J ends lost 0 bases and 1 base, in that order; junction bases with no gene match: 9. The CDR3 loop reads CASSQDLQGQVSYEQYF. CDR3 nucleotide sequence: TGCGCCAGCAGCCAAGATCTTCAAGGACAGGTATCCTACGAGCAGTACTTC.

This chain joins TRBV9 and TRBJ2-2, with D perhaps matching TRBD1 or TRBD2 (7 bases each). V was cut by 0 bases and J by 4 bases, with 16 bases left in between. The CDR3 is made up of 17 amino acids. Per germline, CDR1 SGDLS and CDR2 YYNGEE. CDR3: CASSVEGGPGGTGELFF. The DNA for the CDR3 is TGTGCCAGCAGCGTAGAGGGGGGGCCAGGGGGCACCGGGGAGCTGTTTTTT.

The chain is built from TRBV5-5 and TRBJ2-5, with 8 bases identical to TRBD2. Germline lookup yields CDR1 SGHKS and CDR2 YYEKEE (reference sequence). The junction had 1 base not matched to a gene; V was cut back by 1 base and J by 5 bases. The length of the CDR3 is 13 residues. The CDR3 spells CASSLTGGETQYF. CDR3 sequence (DNA): TGTGCCAGCAGCTTGACGGGAGGGGAGACCCAGTACTTC. Full variable domain (remainder filled in from reference TRBV5-5 and TRBJ2-5): DAGVTQSPTHLIKTRGQQVTLRCSPISGHKSVSWYQQVLGQGPQFIFQYYEKEERGRGNFPDRFSARQFPNYSSELNVNALLLGDSALYLCASSLTGGETQYFGPGTRLLVL.

The chain joins TRBV6-5 to TRBJ2-7; D is possibly TRBD1 (6 bases). V lost 4 bases and J 2 bases, leaving 9 bases between the germline ends. Germline values: CDR1 MNHEY, CDR2 SVGAGI. The CDR3 has 13 amino acids. Here the CDR3 reads CASSSDSTYEQYF. The CDR3 region has the DNA TGTGCCAGCAGTTCGGACAGTACCTACGAGCAGTACTTC.

V and J are TRBV28 and TRBJ2-1; D is unresolved. This CDR3 contains 15 residues. With 7 bases removed from V and 2 bases from J, the gap between germline ends came to 15 bases. Germline CDR1 MDHEN, CDR2 SYDVKM. The CDR3 protein is CASKDHYLPYNEQFF. In DNA, the CDR3 is TGTGCCAGCAAGGACCACTACCTACCCTACAATGAGCAGTTCTTC.

J is TRBJ2-7 and V is TRBV2; TRBD2 matches 9 bases. The germline V gene has CDR1 SNHLY and CDR2 FYNNEI. The CDR3 has 14 amino acids. Trimming removed 8 bases from V and 1 base from J; junction bases left unmatched: 6. The CDR3 loop reads CASGKTSGSYEQYF. As DNA, the CDR3 is TGTGCCAGCGGAAAGACTAGCGGTTCCTACGAGCAGTACTTC.

This sequence joins TRBV14 and TRBJ2-3, with no clear D. The CDR3 is made up of 14 amino acids. Germline loops: CDR1 SGHDN, CDR2 FVKESK. Trimming removed 3 bases from V and 0 bases from J, with 7 bases in between. The CDR3 reads CASSHALSTDTQYF. CDR3 coding DNA: TGTGCCAGCAGCCATGCCCTTAGCACAGATACGCAGTATTTT.

This clone was detected only once. The chain employs TRBV7-5 and TRBJ2-3; TRBD1, as called in the table, went unchecked against the DNA. TRBV7-5 is listed as a pseudogene. The CDR3 is made up of 11 amino acids. CDR3 DNA sequence: TGTGCCAGAAGCTTGGGCAATACGCAGTATTTT. The encoded protein is CARSLGNTQYF.

V gene TRBV6-6 combines with J gene TRBJ2-2, with D uncertain. Between the trimmed V and J ends, which lost 6 bases and 3 bases, there was a span of 8 bases. The CDR3 covers 13 residues. Germline assignment: CDR1 MNHNY and CDR2 SVGAGI (reference sequence). The chain's CDR3 is CASRTDDTGELFF. The CDR3 DNA follows: TGTGCCAGCAGAACTGATGACACCGGGGAGCTGTTTTTT.

Written as DNA, the CDR3 is TGTGCCAGCAGGAGGGACATAACTCAGCCCCAGCATTTT. Translating gives CASRRDITQPQHF. V gene TRBV2 combines with J gene TRBJ1-5, with a tentative D call TRBD1 (6 bases). The CDR3 extends over 13 amino acids. CDR1 and CDR2 (germline): SNHLY, FYNNEI. The germline V and J ends were trimmed by 6 bases and 6 bases, with 12 bases remaining between them.

The V call is TRBV27, the J call TRBJ2-7, with D uncertain. This CDR3 is built from 15 residues. The V gene lost 5 bases and the J gene lost 2 bases, with 16 bases spanning the gap. Germline V gene data show CDR1 as MNHEY and CDR2 as SMNVEV (reference sequence). CDR3 bases: TGTGCCAGCAGTCCGTGGGGTGAAGGGACCTACGAGCAGTACTTC. Translated, it gives CASSPWGEGTYEQYF.